This entry describes one T cell receptor beta chain. These data originate in a study of T cell responses to AZD1222 COVID-19 vaccine. The CDR3 contains 14 residues. With 6 bases removed from V and 1 base from J, the gap between germline ends came to 10 bases. Germline V gene data show CDR1 as LNHDA and CDR2 as SQIVND (reference sequence). Only in-frame clones appear in the TCRdb table, and some are missing; sequencing was by immunoSEQ multiplex PCR. This sample has around 100,000 clones; around 90% occur once, and the top ten carry roughly 1.8%. The origin of this receptor is an adult in good health. The starting material was peripheral blood, obtained on day 0 of AZD1222 vaccination. J is TRBJ1-5 and V is TRBV19; D may be TRBD1 (6 bases). CDR3 DNA: TGTGCCAGTAGGAGTGACAGGAGCAATCAGCCCCAGCATTTT. Encoded protein: CASRSDRSNQPQHF.